These 21 T cell receptor beta chains share one sample of origin, sequenced in a study of HIV-infected children after antiretroviral therapy interruption. As to treatment: PENTA 11 planned treatment interruption arm or continuous ART arm. A 3' RACE protocol on RNA, with unique molecular identifiers, produced the TCR library. TCRdb analysed the 3' RACE reads with MiXCR anew, one entry per CDR3 protein. This sample has around 15,000 distinct CDR3 sequences, with 3% to 3.5% found just once. Specimen: CD45RO+ CD8+ T cells from PBMCs, pooled from several time points, collected from a donor given antiretroviral therapy, either interrupted or continuous. Documented subset: memory CD8+ CD45RO+ CD45RA- T cells. The receptors were gathered from a pool of human donors with HIV.

This clonotype is termed medium-sized. V is TRBV28 and J is TRBJ2-1; the D is unclear. The germline CDR1 and CDR2 sequences are MDHEN and SYDVKM. This CDR3 comprises 13 residues. V was cut by 7 bases and J by 5 bases, with 12 bases left in between. The CDR3 sequence: CASNEMVHNEQFF. DNA for the CDR3: TGTGCCAGCAATGAGATGGTGCACAATGAGCAGTTCTTC. Based on the CDR3 plus reference TRBV28 and TRBJ2-1, the full variable domain is DVKVTQSSRYLVKRTGEKVFLECVQDMDHENMFWYRQDPGLGLRLIYFSYDVKMKEKGDIPEGYSVSREKKERFSLILESASTNQTSMYLCASNEMVHNEQFFGPGTRLTVL.

Written as DNA, the CDR3 is TGTGCCAGCAGTGAGTTAGCGGGGGCGAATTCGGATACGCAGTATTTT. The encoded protein is CASSELAGANSDTQYF. This chain uses TRBV2 with TRBJ2-3; TRBD2 aligns across 9 bases. The J segment lost 6 bases and the V segment lost 3 bases, leaving 10 bases of the junction unmatched. The germline V gene encodes CDR1 SNHLY and CDR2 FYNNEI. The CDR3 loop spans 16 amino acids. The whole variable domain, filled in from reference TRBV2 and TRBJ2-3, reads EPEVTQTPSHQVTQMGQEVILRCVPISNHLYFYWYRQILGQKVEFLVSFYNNEISEKSEIFDDQFSVERPDGSNFTLKIRSTKLEDSAMYFCASSELAGANSDTQYFGPGTRLTVL.

Ten or more counts support this clonotype. The J gene is TRBJ2-1, the V gene TRBV5-1; D may correspond to TRBD1 or TRBD2 (5 bases each). The length of the CDR3 is 17 residues. The germline V and J ends were trimmed by 4 bases and 5 bases, with 22 bases remaining between them. The germline V gene encodes CDR1 SGHRS and CDR2 YFSETQ. CDR3 loop: CASSARRDPNPDNEQFF. In DNA, the CDR3 is TGCGCCAGCAGCGCCCGACGGGACCCTAACCCGGACAATGAGCAGTTCTTC.

There are a few counts of this clonotype. The rearrangement joins TRBV5-6 to TRBJ1-1; D is uncertain. Trimming cost V 2 bases and J 5 bases, with 10 bases left between them. The CDR3 has 13 residues. The germline V gene has CDR1 SGHDT and CDR2 YYEEEE. As DNA, the CDR3 is TGTGCCAGCAGCTTTGATCCCGGGACTGAAGCTTTCTTT. Translated, it gives CASSFDPGTEAFF. The full variable domain, in which reference TRBV5-6 and TRBJ1-1 provide the parts outside the CDR3, is DAGVTQSPTHLIKTRGQQVTLRCSPKSGHDTVSWYQQALGQGPQFIFQYYEEEERQRGNFPDRFSGHQFPNYSSELNVNALLLGDSALYLCASSFDPGTEAFFGQGTRLTVV.

The chain employs TRBV12-3 or TRBV12-4 and TRBJ1-1; 9 bases line up with TRBD1. The V gene end was trimmed by 6 bases and the J gene end by 0 bases; junction bases not matched to a gene: 11. This CDR3 is built from 17 residues. The CDR3 here is CASSLLTGGYMNTEAFF. DNA of the CDR3: TGTGCCAGCAGCCTCCTAACAGGGGGCTACATGAACACTGAAGCTTTCTTT.

This clonotype came up many times. V is TRBV4-2 and J is TRBJ2-1; unclear D gene. The CDR3 has 12 residues. Trimming took 2 bases from V and 5 from J, leaving 4 bases between them. The germline CDR1 and CDR2 sequences are LGHNA and YNFKEQ. DNA for the CDR3: TGTGCCAGCAGCCAACGGGACAATGAGCAGTTCTTC. Its protein is CASSQRDNEQFF.

This clonotype was detected a few times. This chain uses TRBV9 with TRBJ1-6; unclear D gene. The CDR3 is 17 amino acids. The V gene's germline CDR1 is SGDLS and CDR2 YYNGEE. Deletions cut 2 bases from V and 0 bases from J, with 12 bases between. CDR3: CASSVGSDVSYNSPLHF. CDR3 in DNA: TGTGCCAGCAGCGTGGGCAGCGACGTCTCCTATAATTCACCCCTCCACTTT.

This clonotype was found many times. This chain connects TRBV5-1 to TRBJ2-7; unclear D gene. The CDR3 totals 16 residues. The V and J ends lost 0 bases and 1 base respectively, with 14 bases between them. Per germline, CDR1 SGHRS and CDR2 YFSETQ. DNA of the CDR3: TGCGCCAGCAGCTTGGCCGGCGGTGGATTTTCCTACGAGCAGTACTTC. This codes for CASSLAGGGFSYEQYF.

By frequency in the sample, this clonotype is medium-sized. This rearrangement joins TRBV20-1 to TRBJ2-7; the match to TRBD1 covers 7 bases. Germline V CDR1 and CDR2: DFQATT, SNEGSKA (reference sequence). The CDR3 is made up of 14 amino acids. Germline trimming cut 0 bases from V and 3 bases from J; bases unmatched to any gene: 5. As DNA, the CDR3 is TGCAGTGCTAGAGAGGGTGACAGGGACTACGAGCAGTACTTC. It encodes CSAREGDRDYEQYF.

This clonotype has at least ten counts. V is TRBV9 and J is TRBJ2-1; D may be TRBD1 or TRBD2 (5 bases each). Trimming pared 5 bases from V and 5 bases from J, leaving 11 bases between. Per germline, CDR1 SGDLS and CDR2 YYNGEE. This CDR3 comprises 13 residues. The DNA for the CDR3 is TGTGCCAGCAGTCGCCGGGGCCACAATGAGCAGTTCTTC. This gives the protein CASSRRGHNEQFF.

This clonotype appeared many times. The chain uses TRBV2 and TRBJ2-3, with D possibly matching TRBD2 (5 bases). This CDR3 is 12 amino acids long. Germline loops: CDR1 SNHLY, CDR2 FYNNEI. Trimming removed 7 bases from V and 4 bases from J, with 9 bases in between. The CDR3 loop is CASTEEADTQYF. The CDR3 region has the DNA TGTGCCAGCACGGAGGAAGCAGATACGCAGTATTTT.

This clonotype occurred many times. The chain is built from TRBV28 and TRBJ2-7; D is possibly TRBD1 (5 bases). Trimming cost V 6 bases and J 0 bases, with 9 bases left between them. Germline CDR1 and CDR2: MDHEN and SYDVKM. The CDR3 totals 13 residues. CDR3 residues: CASRQGVSYEQYF. The CDR3 coding sequence is TGTGCCAGCAGACAAGGGGTCTCCTACGAGCAGTACTTC.

This clonotype is termed medium-sized. The chain couples TRBV28 to TRBJ1-3; a possible D gene is TRBD1 (6 bases). Per germline, CDR1 MDHEN and CDR2 SYDVKM. This CDR3 contains 20 residues. V lost 2 bases to trimming and J lost 2 bases, with 25 bases between them. The CDR3: CASSLEGSGLGASTGNTIYF. The CDR3 DNA sequence: TGTGCCAGCAGTTTAGAGGGCTCCGGCTTGGGGGCGTCCACTGGAAACACCATATATTTT.

Many counts were recorded for this clonotype. The rearrangement joins TRBV10-2 to TRBJ1-2; the D gene is possibly TRBD1 (6 bases). The V gene lost 6 bases and the J gene lost 4 bases, with 18 bases spanning the gap. Germline lookup yields CDR1 WSHSY and CDR2 SAAADI. This CDR3 is built from 15 residues. The CDR3 loop reads CASSGQSPEGYGYTF. In DNA, the CDR3 is TGCGCCAGCAGCGGACAGTCCCCCGAGGGCTATGGCTACACCTTC.

V gene TRBV24-1 combines with J gene TRBJ2-5, with a weak D call TRBD2 (5 bases). The CDR3 is made up of 15 amino acids. CDR1 KGHDR and CDR2 SFDVKD come from the germline V gene. V was pared by 6 bases and J by 2 bases, with 15 bases between. The DNA for the CDR3 is TGTGCCACCAGTCCATTAGACGGGGATCAAGAGACCCAGTACTTC. As protein: CATSPLDGDQETQYF.

The table lists this clonotype with many counts. This chain joins TRBV27 and TRBJ2-7; possible D gene TRBD1, 6 bases. Germline lookup yields CDR1 MNHEY and CDR2 SMNVEV (reference sequence). The CDR3 totals 12 residues. The V end was cut by 9 bases, the J end by 1 base, with 10 bases between. CDR3 protein: CASRDKSYEQYF. CDR3 nucleotides: TGTGCCAGTAGGGACAAGTCCTACGAGCAGTACTTC.

V and J are TRBV21-1 and TRBJ2-1; the table's D gene call, TRBD1, was not cross checked with the DNA. TRBV21-1 is flagged as a pseudogene. The CDR3 length is 13 residues. Written as DNA, the CDR3 is TGTGCCTGGGATGGACAGGGCGGCAATGAGCAGTTCTTC. Translation gives CAWDGQGGNEQFF.

This clonotype came up many times. The rearrangement joins TRBV2 to TRBJ2-2; D not resolved. The CDR3 is 16 amino acids. Germline V gene data show CDR1 as SNHLY and CDR2 as FYNNEI. Trimming took 4 bases from V and 1 from J, leaving 13 bases between them. CDR3 DNA: TGTGCCAGCAGTGCCGCGCACGAAGTGAACACCGGGGAGCTGTTTTTT. Translation: CASSAAHEVNTGELFF.

This clonotype was detected many times. The chain couples TRBV4-3 to TRBJ2-7; possible D gene TRBD2, 5 bases. Looked up from germline, CDR1 is LGHNA and CDR2 is YSLEER. There are 17 residues in the CDR3. V lost 1 base and J lost 1, with 17 bases in between. The DNA of the CDR3 is TGCGCCAGCAGCCAAGCTCCGGGATCCACAGAGTCCTACGAGCAGTACTTC. The encoded protein is CASSQAPGSTESYEQYF.

This clonotype occurred many times. This chain uses TRBV10-3 with TRBJ1-2; D call uncertain. Trimming shortened V by 11 bases and J by 1 base, and 11 bases separated the two germline ends. Germline V lookup: CDR1 ENHRY, CDR2 SYGVKD. The CDR3 has 12 amino acids. CDR3 region: CASGENNYGYTF. The CDR3 coding sequence is TGTGCCTCCGGGGAGAATAACTATGGCTACACCTTC.

This clonotype was counted at least ten times. The chain has TRBV2 and TRBJ1-6, with 8 bases that match TRBD1. This CDR3 has 17 amino acids. V was clipped by 0 bases and J by 7 bases; unmatched bases: 8. CDR1 and CDR2 (germline): SNHLY, FYNNEI. CDR3 in amino acids: CASSEAYRGIGNSPLHF. The CDR3 nucleotides are TGTGCCAGCAGTGAAGCGTACAGGGGGATCGGGAATTCACCCCTCCACTTT.